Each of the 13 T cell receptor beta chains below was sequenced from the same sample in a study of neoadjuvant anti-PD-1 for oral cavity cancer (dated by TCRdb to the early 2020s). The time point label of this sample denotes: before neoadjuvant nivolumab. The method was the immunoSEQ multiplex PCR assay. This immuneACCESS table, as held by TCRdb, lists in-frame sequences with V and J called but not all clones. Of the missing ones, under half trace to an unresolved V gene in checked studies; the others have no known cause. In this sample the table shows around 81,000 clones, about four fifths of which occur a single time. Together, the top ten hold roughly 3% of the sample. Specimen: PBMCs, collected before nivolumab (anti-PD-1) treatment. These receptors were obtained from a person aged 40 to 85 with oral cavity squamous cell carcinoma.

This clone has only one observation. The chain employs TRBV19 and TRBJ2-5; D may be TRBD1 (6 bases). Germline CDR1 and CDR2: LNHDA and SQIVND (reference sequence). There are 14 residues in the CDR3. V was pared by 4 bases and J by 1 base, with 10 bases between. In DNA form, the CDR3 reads TGTGCCAGTAGTACCAGGACAGTCCAAGAGACCCAGTACTTC. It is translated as CASSTRTVQETQYF.

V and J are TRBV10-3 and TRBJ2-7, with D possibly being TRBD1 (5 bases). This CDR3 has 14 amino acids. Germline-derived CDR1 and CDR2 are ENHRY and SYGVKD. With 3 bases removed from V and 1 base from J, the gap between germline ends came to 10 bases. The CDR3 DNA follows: TGTGCCATCAGTGATGGGGCCCCATCCTACGAGCAGTACTTC. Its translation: CAISDGAPSYEQYF.

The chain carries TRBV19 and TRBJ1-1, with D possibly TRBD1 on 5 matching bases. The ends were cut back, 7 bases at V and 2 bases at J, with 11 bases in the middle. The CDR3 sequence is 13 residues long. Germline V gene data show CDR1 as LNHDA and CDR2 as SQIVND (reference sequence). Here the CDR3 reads CASKEGVNTEAFF. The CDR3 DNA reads TGTGCCAGTAAAGAAGGGGTAAACACTGAAGCTTTCTTT.

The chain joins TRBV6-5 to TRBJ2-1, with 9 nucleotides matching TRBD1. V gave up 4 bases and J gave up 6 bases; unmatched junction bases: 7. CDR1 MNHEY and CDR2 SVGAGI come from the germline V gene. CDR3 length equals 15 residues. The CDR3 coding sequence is TGTGCCAGCAGTTCCGGGACAGGGTTCGGCAATGAGCAGTTCTTC. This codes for CASSSGTGFGNEQFF.

The CDR3 here is CASSIGTSTGELFF. The CDR3 region has the DNA TGTGCCAGTAGTATTGGGACGTCCACCGGGGAGCTGTTTTTT. V gene TRBV19 combines with J gene TRBJ2-2, with D perhaps given as TRBD1 or TRBD2 (5 bases each). The germline V gene has CDR1 LNHDA and CDR2 SQIVND (reference sequence). The CDR3 totals 14 residues. V gave up 3 bases and J gave up 4 bases, with 9 bases separating them.

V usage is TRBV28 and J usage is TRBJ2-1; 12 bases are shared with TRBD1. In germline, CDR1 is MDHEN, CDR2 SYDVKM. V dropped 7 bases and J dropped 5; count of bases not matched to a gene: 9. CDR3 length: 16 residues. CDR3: CASNTAGTGGNNEQFF. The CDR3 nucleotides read TGTGCCAGCAATACTGCCGGGACAGGGGGCAACAATGAGCAGTTCTTC. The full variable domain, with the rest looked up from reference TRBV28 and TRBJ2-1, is DVKVTQSSRYLVKRTGEKVFLECVQDMDHENMFWYRQDPGLGLRLIYFSYDVKMKEKGDIPEGYSVSREKKERFSLILESASTNQTSMYLCASNTAGTGGNNEQFFGPGTRLTVL.

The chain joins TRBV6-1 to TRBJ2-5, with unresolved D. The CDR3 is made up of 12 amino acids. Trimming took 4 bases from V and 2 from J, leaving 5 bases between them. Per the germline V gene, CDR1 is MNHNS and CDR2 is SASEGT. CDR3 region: CASSAMQETQYF. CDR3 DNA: TGTGCCAGCAGTGCAATGCAAGAGACCCAGTACTTC.

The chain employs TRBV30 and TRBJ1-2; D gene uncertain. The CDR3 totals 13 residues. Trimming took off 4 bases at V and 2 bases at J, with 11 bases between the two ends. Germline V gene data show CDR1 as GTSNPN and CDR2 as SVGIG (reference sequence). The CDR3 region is CAWKFGQNYGYTF. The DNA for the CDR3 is TGTGCCTGGAAGTTTGGGCAGAACTATGGCTACACCTTC. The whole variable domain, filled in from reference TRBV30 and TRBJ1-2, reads SQTIHQWPATLVQPVGSPLSLECTVEGTSNPNLYWYRQAAGRGLQLLFYSVGIGQISSEVPQNLSASRPQDRQFILSSKKLLLSDSGFYLCAWKFGQNYGYTFGSGTRLTVV.

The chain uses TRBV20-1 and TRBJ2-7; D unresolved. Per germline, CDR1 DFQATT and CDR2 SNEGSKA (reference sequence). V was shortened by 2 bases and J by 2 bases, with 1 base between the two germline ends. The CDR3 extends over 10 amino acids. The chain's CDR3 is CSARPYEQYF. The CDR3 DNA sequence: TGCAGTGCTAGACCCTACGAGCAGTACTTC.

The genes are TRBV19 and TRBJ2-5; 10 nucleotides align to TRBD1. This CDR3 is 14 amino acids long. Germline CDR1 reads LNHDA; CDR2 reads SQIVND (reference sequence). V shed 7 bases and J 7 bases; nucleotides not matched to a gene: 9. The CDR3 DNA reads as TGTGCCAGTAACCCGGGACAGGGGCAGGGGACCCAGTACTTC. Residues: CASNPGQGQGTQYF.

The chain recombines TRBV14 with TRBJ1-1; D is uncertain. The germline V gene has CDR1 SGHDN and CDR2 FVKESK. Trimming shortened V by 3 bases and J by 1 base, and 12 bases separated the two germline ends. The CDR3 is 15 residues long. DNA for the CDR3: TGTGCCAGCAGCCAGGAAATGTTGAGGAACACTGAAGCTTTCTTT. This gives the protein CASSQEMLRNTEAFF.

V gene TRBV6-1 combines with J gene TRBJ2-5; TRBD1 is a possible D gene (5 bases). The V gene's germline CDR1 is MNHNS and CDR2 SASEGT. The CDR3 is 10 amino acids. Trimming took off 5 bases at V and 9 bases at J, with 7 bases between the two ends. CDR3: CASSLGAQYF. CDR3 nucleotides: TGTGCCAGCAGTTTAGGGGCCCAGTACTTC.

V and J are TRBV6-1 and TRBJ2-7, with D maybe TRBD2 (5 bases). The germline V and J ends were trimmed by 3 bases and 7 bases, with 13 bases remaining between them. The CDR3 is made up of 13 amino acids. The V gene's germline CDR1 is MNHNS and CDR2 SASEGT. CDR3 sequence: CASSDTSSVEQYF. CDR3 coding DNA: TGTGCCAGCAGTGACACTAGTAGCGTTGAGCAGTACTTC.